This T cell receptor (beta chain) was captured by sequencing in a study of Ad26.COV2.S vaccination and SARS-CoV-2 variants. Study details: Ad26.COV2.S was injected intramuscularly once or twice, 56 days apart. Study-wide findings and caveats: With respect to non-spike TCR breadth, vaccine and placebo recipients were similar.

The CDR3 length is 14 residues. Trimming cost V 2 bases and J 5 bases, with 12 bases left between them. Germline values: CDR1 GTSNPN, CDR2 SVGIG (reference sequence). The sample's treatment: around 19 received Ad26.COV2.S at low or high dose, single or two shots; several received placebo; per-sample allocation not given. Samples were taken on day 63 after the first vaccine or placebo injection. The study used a vaccine consisting of an Ad26 vector that expressed Wuhan-strain SARS-CoV-2 spike. Worth noting for this clone: Its antigen is not identified.

The table came from immunoSEQ multiplex PCR; TCRdb's copy has only in-frame clones and leaves some out. The sample holds under 550,000 clones, 88% seen once. The rearrangement joins TRBV30 to TRBJ2-2; possible D gene TRBD2, 5 bases. This sequence was found in a person between 18 and 65 years old who received the Ad26.COV2.S COVID-19 vaccine or a placebo. This sample comprised peripheral blood, obtained in a trial of Ad26.COV2.S vaccine versus placebo. The CDR3 region is CAWSPAGDTGELFF. The DNA of the CDR3 is TGTGCCTGGAGTCCGGCCGGGGATACCGGGGAGCTGTTTTTT. Complete variable domain (other parts from reference TRBV30 and TRBJ2-2): SQTIHQWPATLVQPVGSPLSLECTVEGTSNPNLYWYRQAAGRGLQLLFYSVGIGQISSEVPQNLSASRPQDRQFILSSKKLLLSDSGFYLCAWSPAGDTGELFFGEGSRLTVL.